These 6 T cell receptor beta chains came from one sample sequenced in a study of blood T cell repertoires in COVID-19. Sequencing used immunoSEQ multiplex PCR; TCRdb keeps in-frame clones, though not all of them. In the table there are 320,000 or so clones, about 85% of which are singletons. Material for sequencing was PBMCs or T cells enriched from blood (not recorded which). The receptor source for this set is a woman aged 25 to 39 who had been exposed to COVID-19.

V usage is TRBV5-4 and J usage is TRBJ1-6; D is ambiguous. This CDR3 has 13 residues. CDR1 is SGHNT and CDR2 is YYREEE in the germline V gene (reference sequence). With 4 bases removed from V and 11 bases from J, the gap between germline ends came to 13 bases. The CDR3 nucleotides read TGTGCCAGCAGCCCAGGAGGAGTTACACCCCTCCACTTT. It encodes CASSPGGVTPLHF.

The CDR3 reads CASSFAREEYSSNQPQHF. CDR3 sequence (DNA): TGTGCCAGCAGTTTTGCCAGGGAAGAGTATTCCAGCAATCAGCCCCAGCATTTT. V gene TRBV6-2 or TRBV6-3 combines with J gene TRBJ1-5; TRBD1 might be the D (5 bases). Trimming took off 4 bases at V and 1 base at J, with 20 bases between the two ends. CDR1 and CDR2 from the germline V gene are MNHEY and SVGEGT. The CDR3 is 18 residues long.

This chain links TRBV28 with TRBJ2-1; 12 bases map to TRBD2. The CDR3 totals 14 residues. V gave up 7 bases and J gave up 9 bases; unmatched junction bases: 7. Germline CDR1 is MDHEN and CDR2 is SYDVKM. CDR3 in amino acids: CASTLAGGPLEQFF. The CDR3, as DNA: TGTGCCAGCACCCTAGCGGGAGGGCCTCTTGAGCAGTTCTTC. The variable domain in full, completed from reference TRBV28 and TRBJ2-1, reads DVKVTQSSRYLVKRTGEKVFLECVQDMDHENMFWYRQDPGLGLRLIYFSYDVKMKEKGDIPEGYSVSREKKERFSLILESASTNQTSMYLCASTLAGGPLEQFFGPGTRLTVL.

In nucleotides, the CDR3 is TGTGCCAGCAGCCAGACAGGGGTAGCGGAAGCTTTCTTT. Translated: CASSQTGVAEAFF. The gene calls are TRBV3-1 (or the pseudogene TRBV3-2) and TRBJ1-1; the match to TRBD1 covers 8 bases. J gave up 8 bases and V 3 bases, and 5 bases lay outside the gene matches. The CDR3 covers 13 residues. Per germline, CDR1 LGHDT and CDR2 YNNKEL (reference sequence).

The V call is TRBV30, the J call TRBJ1-1, with 7 bases aligning to TRBD1. Germline loops: CDR1 GTSNPN, CDR2 SVGIG (reference sequence). The CDR3 length is 12 residues. The CDR3 loop is CARQGVNTEAFF. CDR3 coding DNA: TGTGCTCGGCAGGGGGTGAACACTGAAGCTTTCTTT.

The gene calls are TRBV19 and TRBJ1-2; 10 bases line up with TRBD1. Germline lookup yields CDR1 LNHDA and CDR2 SQIVND (reference sequence). V shed 6 bases and J 8 bases; nucleotides not matched to a gene: 6. CDR3 size: 13 residues. The CDR3 loop reads CASSGTGDRGYTF. CDR3 DNA sequence: TGTGCCAGTAGCGGGACAGGGGATCGCGGCTACACCTTC.